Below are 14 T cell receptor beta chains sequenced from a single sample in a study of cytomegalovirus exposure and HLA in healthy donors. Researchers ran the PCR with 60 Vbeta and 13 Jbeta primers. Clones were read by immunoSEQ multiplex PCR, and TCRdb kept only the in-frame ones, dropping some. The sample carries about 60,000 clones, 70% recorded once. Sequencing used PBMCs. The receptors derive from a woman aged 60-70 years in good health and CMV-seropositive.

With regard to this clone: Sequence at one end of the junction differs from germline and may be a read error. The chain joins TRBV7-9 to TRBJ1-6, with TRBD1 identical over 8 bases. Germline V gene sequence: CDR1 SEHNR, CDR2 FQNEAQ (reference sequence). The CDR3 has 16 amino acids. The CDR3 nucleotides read TGTTCCAGCAGCACTACGGCGACAGGGGACGGTTCACCCCTCCACTTT. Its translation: CSSSTTATGDGSPLHF.

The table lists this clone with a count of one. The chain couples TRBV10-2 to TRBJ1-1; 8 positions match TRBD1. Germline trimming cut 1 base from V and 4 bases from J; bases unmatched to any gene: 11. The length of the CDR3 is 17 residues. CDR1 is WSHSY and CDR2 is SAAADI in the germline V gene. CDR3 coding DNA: TGCGCCAGCAGTGAGTTAGGTATGGACAGGGTATTCACTGAAGCTTTCTTT. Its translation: CASSELGMDRVFTEAFF.

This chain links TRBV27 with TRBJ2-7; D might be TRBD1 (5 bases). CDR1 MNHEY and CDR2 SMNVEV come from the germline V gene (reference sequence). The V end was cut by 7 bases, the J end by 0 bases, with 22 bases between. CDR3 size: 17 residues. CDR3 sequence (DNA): TGTGCCAGCATCCCCGTTAGTGTTAGGGGAAGCTCCTACGAGCAGTACTTC. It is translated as CASIPVSVRGSSYEQYF.

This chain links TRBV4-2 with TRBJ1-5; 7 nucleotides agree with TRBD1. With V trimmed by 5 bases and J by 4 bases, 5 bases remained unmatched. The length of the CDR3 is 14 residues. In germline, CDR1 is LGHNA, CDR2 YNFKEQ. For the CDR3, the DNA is TGTGCCAGCAGCTTGACAGGGAGTAATCAGCCCCAGCATTTT. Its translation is CASSLTGSNQPQHF.

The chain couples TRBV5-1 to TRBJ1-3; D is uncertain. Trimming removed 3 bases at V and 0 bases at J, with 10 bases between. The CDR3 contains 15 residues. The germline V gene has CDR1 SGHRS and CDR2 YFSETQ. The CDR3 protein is CASSSIGDSGNTIYF. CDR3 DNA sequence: TGCGCCAGCAGCTCCATAGGAGACTCTGGAAACACCATATATTTT.

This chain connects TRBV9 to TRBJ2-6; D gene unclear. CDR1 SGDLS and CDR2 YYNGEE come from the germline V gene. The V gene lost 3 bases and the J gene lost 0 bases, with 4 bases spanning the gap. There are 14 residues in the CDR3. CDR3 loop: CASSASSGANVLTF. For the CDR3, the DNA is TGTGCCAGCAGCGCCAGCTCTGGGGCCAACGTCCTGACTTTC.

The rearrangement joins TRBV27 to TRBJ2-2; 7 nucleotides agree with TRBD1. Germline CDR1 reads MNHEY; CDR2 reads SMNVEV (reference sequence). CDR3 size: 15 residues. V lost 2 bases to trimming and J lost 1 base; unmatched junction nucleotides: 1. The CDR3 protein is CASSLTGENTGELFF. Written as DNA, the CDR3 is TGTGCCAGCAGTTTAACAGGGGAGAACACCGGGGAGCTGTTTTTT.

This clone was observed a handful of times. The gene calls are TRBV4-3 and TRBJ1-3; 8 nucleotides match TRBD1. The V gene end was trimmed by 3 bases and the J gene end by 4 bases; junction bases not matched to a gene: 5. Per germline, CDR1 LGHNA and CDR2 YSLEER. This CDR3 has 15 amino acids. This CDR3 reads CASSQMTGVGNTIYF. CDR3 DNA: TGCGCCAGCAGCCAGATGACAGGGGTAGGAAACACCATATATTTT.

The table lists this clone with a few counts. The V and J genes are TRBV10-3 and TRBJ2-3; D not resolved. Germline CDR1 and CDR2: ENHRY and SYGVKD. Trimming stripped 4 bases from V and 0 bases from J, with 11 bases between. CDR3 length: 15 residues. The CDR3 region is CAISARDTSTDTQYF. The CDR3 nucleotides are TGTGCCATCAGTGCCCGAGACACCAGCACAGATACGCAGTATTTT.

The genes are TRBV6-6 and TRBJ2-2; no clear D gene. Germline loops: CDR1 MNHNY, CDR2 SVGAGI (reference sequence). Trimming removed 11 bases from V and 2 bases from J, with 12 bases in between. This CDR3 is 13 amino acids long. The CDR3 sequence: CASSTQNTGELFF. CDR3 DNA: TGTGCCTCATCCACACAAAACACCGGGGAGCTGTTTTTT.

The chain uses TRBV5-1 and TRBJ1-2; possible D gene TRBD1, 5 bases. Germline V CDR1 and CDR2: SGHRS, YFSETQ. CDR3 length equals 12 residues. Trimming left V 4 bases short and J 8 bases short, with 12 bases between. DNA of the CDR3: TGCGCCAGCAGCGCGGGGCCCGGGGGCTACACCTTC. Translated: CASSAGPGGYTF.

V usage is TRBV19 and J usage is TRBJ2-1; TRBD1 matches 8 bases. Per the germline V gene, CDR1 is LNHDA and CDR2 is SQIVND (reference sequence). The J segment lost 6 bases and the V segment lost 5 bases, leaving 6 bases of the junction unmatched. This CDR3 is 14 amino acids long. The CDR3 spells CASSHRGAVNEQFF. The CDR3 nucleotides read TGTGCCAGTAGTCACAGGGGGGCGGTCAATGAGCAGTTCTTC.

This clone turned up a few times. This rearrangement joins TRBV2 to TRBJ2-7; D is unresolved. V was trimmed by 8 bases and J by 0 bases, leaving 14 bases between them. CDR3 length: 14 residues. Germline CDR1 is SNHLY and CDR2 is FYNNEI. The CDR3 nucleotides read TGTGCCAGCTTTCCTACAGAAAGCTCCTACGAGCAGTACTTC. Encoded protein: CASFPTESSYEQYF.

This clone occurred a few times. CDR3 sequence: CASSSIGEGSSEEKLFF. Written as DNA, the CDR3 is TGTGCCAGCAGCTCGATCGGGGAGGGAAGTTCAGAGGAAAAACTGTTTTTT. This sequence joins TRBV13 and TRBJ1-4; D gene ambiguous. The CDR3 loop spans 17 amino acids. Germline V gives CDR1 PRHDT, CDR2 FYEKMQ (reference sequence). Trimming removed 4 bases at V and 8 bases at J, with 23 bases between.